Listed below are T cell receptor beta chains from one sample, sequenced in a study of T cells in Graves' hyperthyroidism and ophthalmopathy. TCRdb independently ran MiXCR on the multiplex PCR reads; one entry per CDR3 protein. This sample yields hundreds of thousands of distinct CDR3 sequences, of which around 24% are seen a single time; around 11% belongs to the top ten. Sequenced input: blood. These receptor sequences come from a woman between 25 and 40 years old with Graves' ophthalmopathy. The CDR3 runs from the conserved cysteine through the conserved F or W. D genes are given only for firm matches. A clone size is listed for some rows: how often the clone was seen (once, few, many), or a class if it is expanded.

D gene: -; V gene: TRBV2; J gene: TRBJ2-7; clone size: many; CDR3 DNA: TGTGCCAGCAGTGTGGAGGCGGGGATCTACGAGCAGTACTTC; CDR3 protein: CASSVEAGIYEQYF
D gene: -; V gene: TRBV6-1; J gene: TRBJ2-7; clone size: -; CDR3 DNA: TGTGCCAGCAGTGAACTAGACGACGAGCAGTACTTC; CDR3 protein: CASSELDDEQYF
D gene: -; V gene: TRBV4-2; J gene: TRBJ1-1; clone size: -; CDR3 DNA: TGTGCCAGCAGCCACACAGAGGGAGGGAACACTGAAGCTTTCTTT; CDR3 protein: CASSHTEGGNTEAFF
D gene: TRBD1; V gene: TRBV6-1; J gene: TRBJ2-7; clone size: many; CDR3 DNA: TGTGCCGCAACCTCCGGGACAGCCCTCGAGCAGTACTTC; CDR3 protein: CAATSGTALEQYF
D gene: -; V gene: TRBV6-2/TRBV6-3; J gene: TRBJ2-2; clone size: -; CDR3 DNA: TGTGCCAGCAAAAAGACAGACACCGGGGAGCTGTTTTTT; CDR3 protein: CASKKTDTGELFF
D gene: TRBD2; V gene: TRBV6-2/TRBV6-3; J gene: TRBJ2-7; clone size: -; CDR3 DNA: TGTGCCGGCAGTTATACGAGCGGGGGGGCCTACGAGCAGTACTTC; CDR3 protein: CAGSYTSGGAYEQYF
D gene: -; V gene: TRBV29-1; J gene: TRBJ1-2; clone size: few; CDR3 DNA: TGCAGCGTTGAAGCTGAGACAGGTCTCTATGGCTACACCTTC; CDR3 protein: CSVEAETGLYGYTF
D gene: -; V gene: TRBV14; J gene: TRBJ2-4; clone size: many; CDR3 DNA: TGTGCCAGCAGCCACCGGGACACGGCCAAAAACATTCAGTACTTC; CDR3 protein: CASSHRDTAKNIQYF
D gene: -; V gene: TRBV7-2; J gene: TRBJ2-7; clone size: many; CDR3 DNA: TGTGCCAGCAGTAACGGGGGACGTGACGAGCAGTACTTC; CDR3 protein: CASSNGGRDEQYF
D gene: -; V gene: TRBV20-1; J gene: TRBJ2-2; clone size: many; CDR3 DNA: TGCAGTGCTAGAGATAGGCGGTTAAACACCGGGGAGCTGTTTTTT; CDR3 protein: CSARDRRLNTGELFF
D gene: TRBD1; V gene: TRBV30; J gene: TRBJ1-1; clone size: many; CDR3 DNA: TGTGCCTGGTCCACAGGGGCGTACACTGAAGCTTTCTTT; CDR3 protein: CAWSTGAYTEAFF
D gene: TRBD1; V gene: TRBV6-2/TRBV6-3; J gene: TRBJ1-2; clone size: -; CDR3 DNA: TGTGCCAGCAGCGTGACAGGGAGGGCTAACTATGGCTACACCTTC; CDR3 protein: CASSVTGRANYGYTF
D gene: -; V gene: TRBV20-1; J gene: TRBJ1-2; clone size: -; CDR3 DNA: TGCAGTGCTAGAGATCAAATCGGGGGACCAAACTATGGCTACACCTTC; CDR3 protein: CSARDQIGGPNYGYTF
D gene: -; V gene: TRBV6-2/TRBV6-3; J gene: TRBJ1-1; clone size: many; CDR3 DNA: TGTGCCAGCAGTTATCTACAGGGTACGGCTTTCTTT; CDR3 protein: CASSYLQGTAFF
D gene: -; V gene: TRBV12-3/TRBV12-4; J gene: TRBJ1-1; clone size: many; CDR3 DNA: TGTGCCAGCAACAGACAGCTAAACACTGAAGCTTTCTTT; CDR3 protein: CASNRQLNTEAFF
D gene: -; V gene: TRBV19; J gene: TRBJ1-5; clone size: many; CDR3 DNA: TGTGCCAGTAGTAGGGACGGTTATAATCAGCCCCAGCATTTT; CDR3 protein: CASSRDGYNQPQHF
D gene: -; V gene: TRBV7-9; J gene: TRBJ2-7; clone size: -; CDR3 DNA: TGTGCCAGCAGCCCTCGGGGAGGGGGGGACGAGCAGTACTTC; CDR3 protein: CASSPRGGGDEQYF
D gene: TRBD1; V gene: TRBV24-1; J gene: TRBJ2-5; clone size: many; CDR3 DNA: TGTGCCACCAGTGACCCGGGACAGGACAAAGAGACCCAGTACTTC; CDR3 protein: CATSDPGQDKETQYF
D gene: -; V gene: TRBV7-9; J gene: TRBJ2-7; clone size: many; CDR3 DNA: TGTGCCAGCAGCCCGGACATGGAAGGTTACGAGCAGTACTTC; CDR3 protein: CASSPDMEGYEQYF
D gene: -; V gene: TRBV9; J gene: TRBJ2-7; clone size: many; CDR3 DNA: TGTGCCAGCAGCGTAGATCCCCGATTTCGCGAGCAGTACTTC; CDR3 protein: CASSVDPRFREQYF
D gene: TRBD1; V gene: TRBV12-5; J gene: TRBJ1-2; clone size: -; CDR3 DNA: TGTGCTAGTGGTTTGCCCACGGGACAGAGCTATGGCTACACCTTC; CDR3 protein: CASGLPTGQSYGYTF
D gene: -; V gene: TRBV12-3/TRBV12-4; J gene: TRBJ2-7; clone size: -; CDR3 DNA: TGTGCCAGCAGCCCGCCCCGGTCCATCTACGAGCAGTACTTC; CDR3 protein: CASSPPRSIYEQYF
D gene: -; V gene: TRBV6-5; J gene: TRBJ1-6; clone size: -; CDR3 DNA: TGTGCCAGCAGTTGGGTAGGGGCAGGGGATTCACCCCTCCACTTT; CDR3 protein: CASSWVGAGDSPLHF
D gene: -; V gene: TRBV6-5; J gene: TRBJ1-1; clone size: many; CDR3 DNA: TGTGCCAGCAGTTATGCGCAGGCGGCCACTGAAGCTTTCTTT; CDR3 protein: CASSYAQAATEAFF
D gene: TRBD2; V gene: TRBV11-2; J gene: TRBJ2-5; clone size: -; CDR3 DNA: TGTGCCAGCAGCGCCATTAGCGGGGGGGTCCAAGAGACCCAGTACTTC; CDR3 protein: CASSAISGGVQETQYF
D gene: TRBD1; V gene: TRBV27; J gene: TRBJ1-5; clone size: many; CDR3 DNA: TGTGCCAGCAGTTTTGGGACAGGCCTAGATCAGCCCCAGCATTTT; CDR3 protein: CASSFGTGLDQPQHF
D gene: TRBD2; V gene: TRBV13; J gene: TRBJ2-7; clone size: -; CDR3 DNA: TGTGCCAGCAGCCTAGGGGGGGGACTAGCGGCCTACGAGCAGTACTTC; CDR3 protein: CASSLGGGLAAYEQYF
D gene: -; V gene: TRBV13; J gene: TRBJ2-7; clone size: many; CDR3 DNA: TGTGCCAGCAGCTCCTCCCGATCCTACGAGCAGTACTTC; CDR3 protein: CASSSSRSYEQYF
D gene: -; V gene: TRBV6-2/TRBV6-3; J gene: TRBJ1-5; clone size: many; CDR3 DNA: TGTGCCAGCAGAAAGAGGACAGACTCGAATCAGCCCCAGCATTTT; CDR3 protein: CASRKRTDSNQPQHF
D gene: TRBD1; V gene: TRBV6-5; J gene: TRBJ1-5; clone size: -; CDR3 DNA: TGTGCCAGCAATTTCTCTCCAGGGGGCGGTCAGCCCCAGCATTTT; CDR3 protein: CASNFSPGGGQPQHF
D gene: TRBD1; V gene: TRBV7-9; J gene: TRBJ1-6; clone size: many; CDR3 DNA: TGTGCCAGCAGCCACGGGACAGCTGGTAATTCACCCCTCCACTTT; CDR3 protein: CASSHGTAGNSPLHF
D gene: -; V gene: TRBV10-3; J gene: TRBJ1-2; clone size: many; CDR3 DNA: TGTGCCATCAGTGAGTCGGGCAGGACCTATGGCTACACCTTC; CDR3 protein: CAISESGRTYGYTF
D gene: TRBD2; V gene: TRBV6-2/TRBV6-3; J gene: TRBJ2-2; clone size: -; CDR3 DNA: TGTGCCAGCAGCGGCGGACTAGCGGGAGCCACCGGGGAGCTGTTTTTT; CDR3 protein: CASSGGLAGATGELFF
D gene: TRBD1; V gene: TRBV4-2; J gene: TRBJ1-2; clone size: many; CDR3 DNA: TGTGCCAGCAGCCAAGGGGACAGATTAACTTTTAACTATGGCTACACCTTC; CDR3 protein: CASSQGDRLTFNYGYTF